These 20 T cell receptor beta chains share one sample of origin, sequenced in a study of identical twins. Using its own MiXCR run on the 5' RACE reads, TCRdb lists one record per CDR3 protein. The table includes a few hundred thousand distinct CDR3 sequences, approximately 24% detected once. The sample was also reused in another study, on T cells expressing NK-cell markers.

The sample consisted of CD4+ T cells sorted from blood. The receptors were gathered from a woman under 30 in good health.

This clonotype was seen a handful of times. The rearrangement links TRBV20-1 to TRBJ2-2; D is unresolved. This CDR3 contains 13 residues. V shed 4 bases and J shed 8 bases, with 14 bases lying between them. Germline V gene sequence: CDR1 DFQATT, CDR2 SNEGSKA (reference sequence). CDR3 protein: CSATRPGTGELFF. CDR3 bases: TGCAGTGCTACTCGGCCCGGAACTGGGGAGCTGTTTTTT.

The rearrangement joins TRBV5-1 to TRBJ2-3; 8 bases match TRBD2. The ends lost 0 bases at V and 8 bases at J; junction bases unmatched: 5. This CDR3 is built from 14 residues. Germline CDR1 is SGHRS and CDR2 is YFSETQ. Here the CDR3 DNA reads TGCGCCAGCAGCTTGGAATCACGGGAGGGTACGCAGTATTTT. Protein: CASSLESREGTQYF. Filled out from reference TRBV5-1 and TRBJ2-3, the complete variable domain reads KAGVTQTPRYLIKTRGQQVTLSCSPISGHRSVSWYQQTPGQGLQFLFEYFSETQRNKGNFPGRFSGRQFSNSRSEMNVSTLELGDSALYLCASSLESREGTQYFGPGTRLTVL.

The J gene is TRBJ2-7, the V gene TRBV20-1, with 8 nucleotides matching TRBD2. The germline gives CDR1 DFQATT, CDR2 SNEGSKA (reference sequence). The CDR3 is 13 residues long. V was pared by 6 bases and J by 5 bases, with 9 bases of the junction left unmatched. CDR3 in amino acids: CSAPRREAHEQYF. In DNA, the CDR3 is TGCAGTGCCCCACGGCGGGAGGCCCACGAGCAGTACTTC.

This chain uses TRBV29-1 with TRBJ2-7, with 7 bases fitting TRBD1. Trimming cost V 6 bases and J 4 bases; bases outside gene matches: 12. CDR3 length equals 14 residues. Germline V gene data show CDR1 as SQVTM and CDR2 as ANQGSEA. CDR3 residues: CSVKPTGREYEQYF. The CDR3 DNA reads TGCAGCGTCAAACCGACAGGGCGAGAATACGAGCAGTACTTC.

The chain recombines TRBV20-1 with TRBJ2-3; 13 bases are shared with TRBD2. V lost 3 bases, J lost 6 bases, and 9 bases stayed unmatched. CDR1 DFQATT and CDR2 SNEGSKA come from the germline V gene (reference sequence). CDR3 length equals 16 residues. The CDR3 spells CSARVRTSGSLDTQYF. The CDR3 DNA is TGCAGTGCTAGGGTCCGGACTAGCGGGAGTTTGGATACGCAGTATTTT.

The J gene is TRBJ2-7, the V gene TRBV10-3, with 10 bases aligning to TRBD2. Trimming took 7 bases from V and 12 from J; bases not matched to a gene: 12. The V gene's germline CDR1 is ENHRY and CDR2 SYGVKD. The CDR3 length is 13 residues. The CDR3 DNA reads TGTGCCATCATGGGCTCTAGCGGGAGCCCTCTGTACTTC. Translation gives CAIMGSSGSPLYF.

The table lists this clonotype with a few counts. The chain carries TRBV15 and TRBJ2-3, with 7 bases lining up with TRBD2. CDR1 and CDR2 (germline): LNHNV, YYDKDF (reference sequence). The ends lost 5 bases at V and 0 bases at J; junction bases unmatched: 8. The CDR3 extends over 16 amino acids. The CDR3 DNA sequence: TGTGCCACCAGCTCGGGGGGACGAACTAGCACAGATACGCAGTATTTT. This encodes CATSSGGRTSTDTQYF.

This clonotype was picked up a small number of times. V is TRBV9 and J is TRBJ1-5, with D uncertain. The germline V gene has CDR1 SGDLS and CDR2 YYNGEE. Trimming took off 0 bases at V and 0 bases at J, with 7 bases between the two ends. The CDR3 has 15 amino acids. CDR3 in DNA: TGTGCCAGCAGCGTAGAAGGGTTTAGCAATCAGCCCCAGCATTTT. Amino acids: CASSVEGFSNQPQHF.

The chain joins TRBV9 to TRBJ2-5; possibly TRBD2 for D (6 bases). CDR3 length: 15 residues. Looked up from germline, CDR1 is SGDLS and CDR2 is YYNGEE. V lost 2 bases and J 2 bases, leaving 13 bases between the germline ends. CDR3 DNA sequence: TGTGCCAGCAGCGTCACACTAGCAGATCAAGAGACCCAGTACTTC. Amino acid sequence: CASSVTLADQETQYF.

This clonotype was recorded a few times. The genes are TRBV7-9 and TRBJ2-1; D is ambiguous. The CDR3 is made up of 11 amino acids. Germline CDR1 and CDR2: SEHNR and FQNEAQ (reference sequence). V was clipped by 5 bases and J by 10 bases, with 9 bases between them. This CDR3 reads CASSRKWEQFF. DNA of the CDR3: TGTGCCAGCAGCAGGAAATGGGAGCAGTTCTTC. Combining the CDR3 with reference TRBV7-9 and TRBJ2-1 gives the whole variable domain DTGVSQNPRHKITKRGQNVTFRCDPISEHNRLYWYRQTLGQGPEFLTYFQNEAQLEKSRLLSDRFSAERPKGSFSTLEIQRTEQGDSAMYLCASSRKWEQFFGPGTRLTVL.

The chain is built from TRBV15 and TRBJ2-1; the D call may be TRBD1 or TRBD2 (5 bases each). The V end lost 0 bases, the J end lost 5 bases, and 11 bases lay between the germline ends. The CDR3 consists of 15 residues. Germline CDR1 reads LNHNV; CDR2 reads YYDKDF (reference sequence). CDR3 residues: CATSRDFVGDNEQFF. The CDR3 DNA reads TGTGCCACCAGCAGAGATTTCGTGGGGGACAATGAGCAGTTCTTC. The variable domain in full, completed from reference TRBV15 and TRBJ2-1, reads DAMVIQNPRYQVTQFGKPVTLSCSQTLNHNVMYWYQQKSSQAPKLLFHYYDKDFNNEADTPDNFQSRRPNTSFCFLDIRSPGLGDTAMYLCATSRDFVGDNEQFFGPGTRLTVL.

The gene calls are TRBV10-3 and TRBJ2-3; 9 nucleotides align to TRBD1. Trimming cost V 6 bases and J 6 bases; bases outside gene matches: 7. In germline, CDR1 is ENHRY, CDR2 SYGVKD. The CDR3 totals 14 residues. The CDR3 coding sequence is TGTGCCATCAGGACAGACAGGGGGATGGATACGCAGTATTTT. This encodes CAIRTDRGMDTQYF.

A few counts support this clonotype. The chain is built from TRBV29-1 and TRBJ1-2, with D unresolved. Germline values: CDR1 SQVTM, CDR2 ANQGSEA. The ends were cut back, 7 bases at V and 5 bases at J, with 17 bases in the middle. The CDR3 has 13 residues. In DNA form, the CDR3 reads TGCAGCGCTGCCCCGGTTCACCCGTATGGCTACACCTTC. Amino acid sequence: CSAAPVHPYGYTF. The variable domain in full, with the rest retrieved from reference TRBV29-1 and TRBJ1-2, is SAVISQKPSRDICQRGTSLTIQCQVDSQVTMMFWYRQQPGQSLTLIATANQGSEATYESGFVIDKFPISRPNLTFSTLTVSNMSPEDSSIYLCSAAPVHPYGYTFGSGTRLTVV.

With regard to this clonotype: A clone one base away is much larger, so this may be a read error. V usage is TRBV5-4 and J usage is TRBJ2-1; 13 nucleotides match TRBD2. Germline V lookup: CDR1 SGHNT, CDR2 YYREEE (reference sequence). The CDR3 is 15 amino acids. V lost 0 bases to trimming and J lost 7 bases; unmatched junction nucleotides: 1. In nucleotides, the CDR3 is TGTGCCAGCAGCTTGGGGACTAGCGGGAGAAATGAGCAGTTCTTC. Translation: CASSLGTSGRNEQFF. The full variable domain, rest sourced from reference TRBV5-4 and TRBJ2-1, is ETGVTQSPTHLIKTRGQQVTLRCSSQSGHNTVSWYQQALGQGPQFIFQYYREEENGRGNFPPRFSGLQFPNYSSELNVNALELDDSALYLCASSLGTSGRNEQFFGPGTRLTVL.

This rearrangement joins TRBV4-3 to TRBJ1-1, with D uncertain. Trimming stripped 0 bases from V and 1 base from J, with 6 bases between. CDR1 and CDR2 from the germline V gene are LGHNA and YSLEER. CDR3 length: 14 residues. Here the CDR3 reads CASSQERQNTEAFF. The CDR3 DNA sequence: TGCGCCAGCAGCCAAGAACGGCAGAACACTGAAGCTTTCTTT.

CDR3 loop: CASSFGGVEQPQHF. The DNA for the CDR3 is TGTGCCAGCAGTTTCGGGGGAGTTGAGCAGCCCCAGCATTTT. V and J are TRBV12-3 or TRBV12-4 and TRBJ1-5; TRBD1 is a possible D gene (5 bases). This CDR3 contains 14 residues. The germline V and J ends were trimmed by 3 bases and 7 bases, with 13 bases remaining between them.

This chain links TRBV29-1 with TRBJ2-2; D tentatively reads TRBD1 or TRBD2 (5 bases each). In germline, CDR1 is SQVTM, CDR2 ANQGSEA. V lost 2 bases and J lost 6, with 13 bases in between. The CDR3 totals 14 residues. This CDR3 reads CSVELRVGPGELFF. CDR3 bases: TGCAGCGTTGAACTTCGGGTGGGACCCGGGGAGCTGTTTTTT.

This clonotype was counted at least ten times. The chain recombines TRBV20-1 with TRBJ1-5; 8 nucleotides match TRBD1. The V gene's germline CDR1 is DFQATT and CDR2 SNEGSKA (reference sequence). V trimming: 6 bases; J trimming: 4 bases; junction bases outside the gene matches: 2. The CDR3 extends over 12 amino acids. The CDR3 region has the DNA TGCAGTGCCCGGACAGGGAATCAGCCCCAGCATTTT. Protein product: CSARTGNQPQHF.

CDR3 amino acids: CASSIGAYEQYF. The DNA for the CDR3 is TGTGCCAGCAGCATAGGAGCCTACGAGCAGTACTTC. The rearrangement links TRBV5-6 to TRBJ2-7; no clear D gene. CDR1 SGHDT and CDR2 YYEEEE come from the germline V gene. The V end lost 4 bases, the J end lost 2 bases, and 7 bases lay between the germline ends. This CDR3 contains 12 residues.

This clonotype was recorded a few times. J is TRBJ2-7 and V is TRBV6-2 or TRBV6-3; weak D call: TRBD1 (6 bases). The germline gives CDR1 MNHEY, CDR2 SVGEGT. Trimming removed 2 bases from V and 0 bases from J, with 8 bases in between. The CDR3 loop spans 14 amino acids. This CDR3 reads CASSYGTSSYEQYF. The CDR3 DNA is TGTGCCAGCAGTTACGGGACAAGCTCCTACGAGCAGTACTTC.